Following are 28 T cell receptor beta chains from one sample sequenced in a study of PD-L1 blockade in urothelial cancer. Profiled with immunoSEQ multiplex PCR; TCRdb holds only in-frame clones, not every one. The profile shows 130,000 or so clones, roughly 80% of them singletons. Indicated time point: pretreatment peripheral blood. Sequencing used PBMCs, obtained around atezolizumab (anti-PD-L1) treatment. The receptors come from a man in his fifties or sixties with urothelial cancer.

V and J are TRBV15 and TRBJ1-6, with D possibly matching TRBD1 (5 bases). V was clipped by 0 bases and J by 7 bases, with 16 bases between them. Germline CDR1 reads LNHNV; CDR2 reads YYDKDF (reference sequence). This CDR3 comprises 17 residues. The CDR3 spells CATSRDLMTARNSPLHF. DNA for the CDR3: TGTGCCACCAGCAGAGATTTGATGACAGCGAGGAATTCACCCCTCCACTTT.

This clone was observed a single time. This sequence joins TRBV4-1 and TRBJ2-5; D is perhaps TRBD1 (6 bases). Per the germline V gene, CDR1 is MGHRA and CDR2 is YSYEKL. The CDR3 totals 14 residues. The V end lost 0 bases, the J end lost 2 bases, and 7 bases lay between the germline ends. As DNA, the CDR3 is TGCGCCAGCAGCCAAGAGAGGGGGCAAGAGACCCAGTACTTC. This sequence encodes CASSQERGQETQYF.

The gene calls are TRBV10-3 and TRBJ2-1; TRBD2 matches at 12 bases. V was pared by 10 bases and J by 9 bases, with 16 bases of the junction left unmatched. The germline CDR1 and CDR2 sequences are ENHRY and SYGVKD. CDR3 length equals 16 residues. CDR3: CATSTGLAGGPGEQFF. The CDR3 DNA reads TGTGCCACGTCGACAGGGCTAGCGGGAGGGCCCGGTGAGCAGTTCTTC.

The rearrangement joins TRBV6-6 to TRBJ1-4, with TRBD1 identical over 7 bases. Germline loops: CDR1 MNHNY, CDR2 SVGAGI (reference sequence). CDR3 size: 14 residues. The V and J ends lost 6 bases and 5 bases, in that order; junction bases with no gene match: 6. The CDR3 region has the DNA TGTGCCAGCAGGCCGGGACAGACGAATGAAAAACTGTTTTTT. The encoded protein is CASRPGQTNEKLFF.

The CDR3 DNA follows: TGTGCCAGTAGTTCAAACGGAGGGGAACCCCCAGATACGCAGTATTTT. Translating it yields CASSSNGGEPPDTQYF. V gene TRBV19 combines with J gene TRBJ2-3; D possibly corresponds to TRBD2 (6 bases). This CDR3 contains 16 residues. Germline lookup yields CDR1 LNHDA and CDR2 SQIVND (reference sequence). The V gene lost 5 bases and the J gene lost 4 bases, with 19 bases spanning the gap.

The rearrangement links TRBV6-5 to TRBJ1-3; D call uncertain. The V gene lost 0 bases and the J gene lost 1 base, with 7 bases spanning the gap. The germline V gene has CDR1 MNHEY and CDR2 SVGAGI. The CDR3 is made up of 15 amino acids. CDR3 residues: CASSYSVASGNTIYF. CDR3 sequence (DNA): TGTGCCAGCAGTTACTCAGTAGCTTCTGGAAACACCATATATTTT.

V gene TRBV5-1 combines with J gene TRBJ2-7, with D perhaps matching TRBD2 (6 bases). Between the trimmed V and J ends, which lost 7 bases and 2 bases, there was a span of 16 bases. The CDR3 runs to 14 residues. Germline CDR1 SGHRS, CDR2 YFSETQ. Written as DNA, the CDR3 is TGCGCCAGCTCCGCCGGGAGTGGGACCTACGAGCAGTACTTC. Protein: CASSAGSGTYEQYF.

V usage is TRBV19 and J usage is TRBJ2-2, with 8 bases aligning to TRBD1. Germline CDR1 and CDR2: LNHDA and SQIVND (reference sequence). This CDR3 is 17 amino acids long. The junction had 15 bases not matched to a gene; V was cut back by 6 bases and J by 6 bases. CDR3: CASSRGAGTGLSGELFF. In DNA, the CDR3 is TGTGCCAGTAGCCGCGGGGCCGGGACAGGACTTTCCGGGGAGCTGTTTTTT.

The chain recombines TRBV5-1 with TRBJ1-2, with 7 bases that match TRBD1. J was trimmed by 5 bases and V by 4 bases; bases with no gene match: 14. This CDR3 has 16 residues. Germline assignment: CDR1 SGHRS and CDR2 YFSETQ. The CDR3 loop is CASSGQGGGALYGYTF. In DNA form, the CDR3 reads TGCGCCAGCAGCGGGCAAGGAGGGGGCGCCTTGTATGGCTACACCTTC.

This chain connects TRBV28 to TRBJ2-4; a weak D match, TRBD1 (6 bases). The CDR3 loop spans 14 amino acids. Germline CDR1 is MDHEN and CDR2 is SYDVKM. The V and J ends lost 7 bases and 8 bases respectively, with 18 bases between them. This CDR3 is CASKGHGTTDIQYF. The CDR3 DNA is TGTGCCAGCAAAGGTCACGGGACAACGGACATTCAGTACTTC.

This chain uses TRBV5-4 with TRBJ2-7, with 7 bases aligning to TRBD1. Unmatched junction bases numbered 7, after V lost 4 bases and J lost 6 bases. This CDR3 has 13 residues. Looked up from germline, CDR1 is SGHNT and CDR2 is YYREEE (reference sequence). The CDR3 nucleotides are TGTGCCAGCAGCGACAGGGTTAGGGGCGAGCAGTACTTC. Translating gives CASSDRVRGEQYF.

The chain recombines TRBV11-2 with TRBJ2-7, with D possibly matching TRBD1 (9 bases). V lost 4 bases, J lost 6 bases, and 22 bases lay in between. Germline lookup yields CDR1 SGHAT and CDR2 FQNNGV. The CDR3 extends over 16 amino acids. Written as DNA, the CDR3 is TGTGCCAGCAGCTCCGGGGGGGGACAGGGTATCGGCGAGCAGTACTTC. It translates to CASSSGGGQGIGEQYF.

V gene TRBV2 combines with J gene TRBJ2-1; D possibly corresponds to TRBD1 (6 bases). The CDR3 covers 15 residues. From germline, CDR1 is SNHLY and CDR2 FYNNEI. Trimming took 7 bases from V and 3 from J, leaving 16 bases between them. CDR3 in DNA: TGTGCCAGCATCCAAGAGACAGGTATCTACAATGAGCAGTTCTTC. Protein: CASIQETGIYNEQFF.

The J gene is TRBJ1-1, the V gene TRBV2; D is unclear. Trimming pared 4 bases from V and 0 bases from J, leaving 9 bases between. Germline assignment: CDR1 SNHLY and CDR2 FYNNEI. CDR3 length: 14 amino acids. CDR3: CASSGYSLNTEAFF. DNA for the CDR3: TGTGCCAGCAGTGGGTACAGTCTGAACACTGAAGCTTTCTTT.

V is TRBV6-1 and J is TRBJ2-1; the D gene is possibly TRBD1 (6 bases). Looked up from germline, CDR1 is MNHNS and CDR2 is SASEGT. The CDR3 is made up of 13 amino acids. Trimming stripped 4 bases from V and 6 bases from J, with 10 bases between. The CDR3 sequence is CASSVGQRNEQFF. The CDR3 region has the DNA TGTGCCAGCAGTGTTGGACAGCGCAATGAGCAGTTCTTC.

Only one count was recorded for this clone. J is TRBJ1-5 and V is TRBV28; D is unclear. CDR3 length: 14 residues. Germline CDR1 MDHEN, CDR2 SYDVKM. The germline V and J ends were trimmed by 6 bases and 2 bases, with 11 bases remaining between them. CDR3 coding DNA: TGTGCCAGCAGCCCCGGGCGGGGCAATCAGCCCCAGCATTTT. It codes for CASSPGRGNQPQHF.

The CDR3 loop reads CASSLQGSAQPQHF. The CDR3 DNA reads as TGTGCCAGCAGCTTACAGGGGTCGGCTCAGCCCCAGCATTTT. The chain employs TRBV7-3 and TRBJ1-5, with D tentatively TRBD1 (6 bases). The CDR3 is made up of 14 amino acids. Germline V lookup: CDR1 SGHTA, CDR2 FQGTGA. Trimming removed 2 bases from V and 6 bases from J, with 11 bases in between.

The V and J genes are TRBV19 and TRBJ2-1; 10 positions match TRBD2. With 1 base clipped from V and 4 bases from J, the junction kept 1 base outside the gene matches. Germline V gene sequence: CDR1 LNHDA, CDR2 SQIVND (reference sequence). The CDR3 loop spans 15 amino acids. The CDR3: CASSIASGSYNEQFF. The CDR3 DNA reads TGTGCCAGTAGTATAGCTAGCGGGAGTTACAATGAGCAGTTCTTC.

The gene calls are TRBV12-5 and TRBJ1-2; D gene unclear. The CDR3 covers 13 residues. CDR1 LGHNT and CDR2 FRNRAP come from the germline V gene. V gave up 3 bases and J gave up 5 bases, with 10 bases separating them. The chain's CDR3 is CASGFPGRYGYTF. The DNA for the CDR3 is TGTGCTAGTGGTTTTCCGGGAAGGTATGGCTACACCTTC. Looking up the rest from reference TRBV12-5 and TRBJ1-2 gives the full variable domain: DARVTQTPRHKVTEMGQEVTMRCQPILGHNTVFWYRQTMMQGLELLAYFRNRAPLDDSGMPKDRFSAEMPDATLATLKIQPSEPRDSAVYFCASGFPGRYGYTFGSGTRLTVV.

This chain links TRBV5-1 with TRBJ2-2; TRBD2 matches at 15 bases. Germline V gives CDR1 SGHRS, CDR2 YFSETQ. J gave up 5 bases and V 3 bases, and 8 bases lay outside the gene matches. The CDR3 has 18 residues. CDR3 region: CASSYGLAGGRGTGELFF. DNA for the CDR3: TGCGCCAGCAGCTACGGACTAGCGGGAGGGCGAGGAACCGGGGAGCTGTTTTTT.

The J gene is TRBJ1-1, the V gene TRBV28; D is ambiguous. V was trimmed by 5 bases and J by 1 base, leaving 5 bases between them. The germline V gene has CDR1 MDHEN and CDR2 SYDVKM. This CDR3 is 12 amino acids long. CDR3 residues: CASSIKNTEAFF. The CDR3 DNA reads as TGTGCCAGCAGTATCAAGAACACTGAAGCTTTCTTT.

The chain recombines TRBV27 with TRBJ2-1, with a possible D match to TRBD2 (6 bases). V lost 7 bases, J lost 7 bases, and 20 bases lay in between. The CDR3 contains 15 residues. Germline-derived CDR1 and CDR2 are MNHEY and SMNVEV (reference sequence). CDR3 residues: CASNPLAKGVNEQFF. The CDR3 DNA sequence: TGTGCCAGCAACCCCCTAGCGAAAGGGGTAAATGAGCAGTTCTTC.

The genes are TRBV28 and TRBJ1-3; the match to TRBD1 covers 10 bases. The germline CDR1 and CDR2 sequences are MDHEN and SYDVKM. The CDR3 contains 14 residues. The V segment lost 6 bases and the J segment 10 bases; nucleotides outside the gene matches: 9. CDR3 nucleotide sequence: TGTGCCAGCAGGTCCTCGGGACAGGGGAAAACCATATATTTT. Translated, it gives CASRSSGQGKTIYF. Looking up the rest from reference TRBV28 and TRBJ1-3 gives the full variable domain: DVKVTQSSRYLVKRTGEKVFLECVQDMDHENMFWYRQDPGLGLRLIYFSYDVKMKEKGDIPEGYSVSREKKERFSLILESASTNQTSMYLCASRSSGQGKTIYFGEGSWLTVV.

CDR3 coding DNA: TGTGCCAGCAGTTTAGGGATGGGGGGAGGGTCGGGTAATGAGCAGTTCTTC. Residues: CASSLGMGGGSGNEQFF. This rearrangement joins TRBV27 to TRBJ2-1, with 7 positions matching TRBD2. Trimming at V came to 2 bases and at J to 7 bases, leaving 14 bases not matched to a gene. CDR3 length equals 17 residues. Germline V lookup: CDR1 MNHEY, CDR2 SMNVEV (reference sequence).

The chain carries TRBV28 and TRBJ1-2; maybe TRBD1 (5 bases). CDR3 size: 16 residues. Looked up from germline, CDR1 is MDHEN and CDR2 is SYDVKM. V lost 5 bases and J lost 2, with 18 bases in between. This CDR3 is CASSPPPLEGNYGYTF. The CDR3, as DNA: TGTGCCAGCAGTCCCCCGCCCTTGGAGGGGAACTATGGCTACACCTTC.

The CDR3 region has the DNA TGTGCCAGCAGACTGGCAGGGGATGACTACACCTTC. This sequence encodes CASRLAGDDYTF. The V gene is TRBV2, the J gene TRBJ1-2; the D gene is possibly TRBD1 (6 bases). Trimming stripped 6 bases from V and 10 bases from J, with 15 bases between. Germline CDR1 SNHLY, CDR2 FYNNEI. This CDR3 is 12 amino acids long.

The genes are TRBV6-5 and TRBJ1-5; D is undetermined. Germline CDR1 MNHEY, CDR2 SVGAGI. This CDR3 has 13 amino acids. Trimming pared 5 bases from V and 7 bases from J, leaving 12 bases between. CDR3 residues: CASSNGLRQPQHF. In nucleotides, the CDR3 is TGTGCCAGCAGTAACGGATTGAGGCAGCCCCAGCATTTT.

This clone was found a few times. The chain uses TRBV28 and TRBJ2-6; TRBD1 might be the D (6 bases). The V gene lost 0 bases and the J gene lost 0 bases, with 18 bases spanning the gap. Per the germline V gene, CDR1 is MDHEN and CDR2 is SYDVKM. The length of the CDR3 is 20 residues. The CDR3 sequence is CASSLWARGRADSGANVLTF. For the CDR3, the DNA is TGTGCCAGCAGTTTATGGGCCAGGGGTAGAGCGGACTCTGGGGCCAACGTCCTGACTTTC.